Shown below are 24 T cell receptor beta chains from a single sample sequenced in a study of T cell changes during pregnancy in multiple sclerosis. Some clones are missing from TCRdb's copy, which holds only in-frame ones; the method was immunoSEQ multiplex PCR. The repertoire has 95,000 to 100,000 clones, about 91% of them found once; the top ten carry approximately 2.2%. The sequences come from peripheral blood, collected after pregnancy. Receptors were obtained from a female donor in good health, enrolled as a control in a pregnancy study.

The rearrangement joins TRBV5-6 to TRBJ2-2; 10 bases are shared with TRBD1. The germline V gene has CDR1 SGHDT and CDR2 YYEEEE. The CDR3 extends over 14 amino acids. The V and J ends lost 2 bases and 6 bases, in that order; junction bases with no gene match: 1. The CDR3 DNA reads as TGTGCCAGCAGCTTAGGGACAGGGGCCGGGGAGCTGTTTTTT. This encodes CASSLGTGAGELFF.

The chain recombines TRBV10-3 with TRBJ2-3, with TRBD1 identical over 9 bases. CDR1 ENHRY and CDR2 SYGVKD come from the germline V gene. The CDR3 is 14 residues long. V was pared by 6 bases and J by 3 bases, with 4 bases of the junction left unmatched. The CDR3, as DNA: TGTGCCATCAGACAGGGGGCAGGGACAGATACGCAGTATTTT. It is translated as CAIRQGAGTDTQYF.

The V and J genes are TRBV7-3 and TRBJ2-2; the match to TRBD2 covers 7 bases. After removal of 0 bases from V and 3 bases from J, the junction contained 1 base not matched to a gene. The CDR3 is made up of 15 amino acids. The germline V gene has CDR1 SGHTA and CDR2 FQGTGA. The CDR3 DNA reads TGTGCCAGCAGCTTAACGGGGGGGGACACCGGGGAGCTGTTTTTT. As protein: CASSLTGGDTGELFF.

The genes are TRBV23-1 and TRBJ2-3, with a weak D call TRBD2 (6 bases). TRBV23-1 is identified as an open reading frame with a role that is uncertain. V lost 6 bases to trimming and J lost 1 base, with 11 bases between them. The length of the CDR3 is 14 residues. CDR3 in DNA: TGCGCCAGCAGGTTCGGGGGTGGCACAGATACGCAGTATTTT. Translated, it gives CASRFGGGTDTQYF.

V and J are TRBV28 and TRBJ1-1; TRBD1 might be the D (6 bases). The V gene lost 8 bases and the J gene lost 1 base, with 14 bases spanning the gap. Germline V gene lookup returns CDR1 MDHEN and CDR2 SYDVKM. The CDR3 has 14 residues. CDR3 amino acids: CASHAGASNTEAFF. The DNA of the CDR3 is TGTGCCAGCCACGCAGGGGCTTCGAACACTGAAGCTTTCTTT.

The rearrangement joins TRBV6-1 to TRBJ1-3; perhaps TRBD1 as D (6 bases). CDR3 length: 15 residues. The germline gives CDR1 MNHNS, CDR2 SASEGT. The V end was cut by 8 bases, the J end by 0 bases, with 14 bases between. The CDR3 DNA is TGTGCCAGCGGGAGCAGGGGATTCTCTGGAAACACCATATATTTT. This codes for CASGSRGFSGNTIYF.

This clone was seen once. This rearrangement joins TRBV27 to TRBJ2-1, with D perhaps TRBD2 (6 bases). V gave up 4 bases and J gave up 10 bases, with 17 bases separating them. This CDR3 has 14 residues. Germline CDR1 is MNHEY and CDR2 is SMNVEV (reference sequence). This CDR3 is CASSSVQRGGEQFF. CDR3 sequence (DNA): TGTGCCAGCAGTTCGGTCCAGCGTGGAGGGGAGCAGTTCTTC.

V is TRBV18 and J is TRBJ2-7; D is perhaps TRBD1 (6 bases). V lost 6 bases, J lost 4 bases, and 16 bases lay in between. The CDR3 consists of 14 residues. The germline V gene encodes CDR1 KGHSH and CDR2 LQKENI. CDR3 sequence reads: CASSLKQGEYEQYF. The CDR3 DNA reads TGTGCCAGCTCCCTAAAACAGGGAGAGTACGAGCAGTACTTC.

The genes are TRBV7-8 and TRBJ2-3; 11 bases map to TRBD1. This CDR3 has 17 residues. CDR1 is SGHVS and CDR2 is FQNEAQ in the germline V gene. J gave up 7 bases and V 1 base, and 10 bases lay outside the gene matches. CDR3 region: CASSLGTGTGGINTQYF. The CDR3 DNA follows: TGTGCCAGCAGCTTAGGCACCGGGACAGGGGGGATAAATACGCAGTATTTT.

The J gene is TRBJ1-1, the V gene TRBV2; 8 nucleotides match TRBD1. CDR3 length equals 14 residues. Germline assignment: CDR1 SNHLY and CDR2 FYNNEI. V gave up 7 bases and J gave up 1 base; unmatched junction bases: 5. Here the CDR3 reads CASTGQGTNTEAFF. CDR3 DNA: TGTGCCAGCACCGGACAGGGCACGAACACTGAAGCTTTCTTT.

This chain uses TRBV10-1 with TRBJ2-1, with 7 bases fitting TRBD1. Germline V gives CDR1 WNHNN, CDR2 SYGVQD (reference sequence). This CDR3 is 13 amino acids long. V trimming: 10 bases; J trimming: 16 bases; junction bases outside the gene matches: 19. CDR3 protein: CATSTGTAIKPFF. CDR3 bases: TGCGCCACCAGCACCGGGACAGCCATCAAACCCTTCTTC.

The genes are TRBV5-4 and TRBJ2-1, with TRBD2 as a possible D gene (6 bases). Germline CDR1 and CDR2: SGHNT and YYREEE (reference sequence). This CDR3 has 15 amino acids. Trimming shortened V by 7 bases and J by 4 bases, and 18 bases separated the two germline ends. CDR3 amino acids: CASRDASVEYNEQFF. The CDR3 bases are TGTGCCAGCCGCGACGCTAGCGTAGAATACAATGAGCAGTTCTTC.

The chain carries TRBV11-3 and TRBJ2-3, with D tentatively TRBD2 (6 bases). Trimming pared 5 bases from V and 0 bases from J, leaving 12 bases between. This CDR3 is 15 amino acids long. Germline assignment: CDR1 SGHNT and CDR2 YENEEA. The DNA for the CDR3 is TGTGCCAGCAGCCTACTAGGAGGGAGCACAGATACGCAGTATTTT. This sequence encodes CASSLLGGSTDTQYF.

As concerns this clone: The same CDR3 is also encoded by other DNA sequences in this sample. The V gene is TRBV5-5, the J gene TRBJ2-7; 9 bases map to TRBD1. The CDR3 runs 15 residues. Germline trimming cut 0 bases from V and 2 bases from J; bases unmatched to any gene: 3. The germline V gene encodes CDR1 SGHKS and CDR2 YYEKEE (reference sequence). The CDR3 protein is CASSLGGDRAYEQYF. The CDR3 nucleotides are TGTGCCAGCAGCTTGGGGGGGGACAGGGCCTACGAGCAGTACTTC.

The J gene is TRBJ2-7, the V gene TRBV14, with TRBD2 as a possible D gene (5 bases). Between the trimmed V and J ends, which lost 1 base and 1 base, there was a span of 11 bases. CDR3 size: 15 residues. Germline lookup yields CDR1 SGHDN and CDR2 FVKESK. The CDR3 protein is CASSQAGSASYEQYF. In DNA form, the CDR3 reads TGTGCCAGCAGCCAAGCGGGTAGCGCTTCCTACGAGCAGTACTTC.

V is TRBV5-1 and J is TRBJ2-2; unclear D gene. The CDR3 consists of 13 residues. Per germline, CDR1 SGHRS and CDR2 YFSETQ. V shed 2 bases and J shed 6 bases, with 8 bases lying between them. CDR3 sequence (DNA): TGCGCCAGCAGCTTCCTCGAGTCCGGGGAGCTGTTTTTT. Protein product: CASSFLESGELFF.

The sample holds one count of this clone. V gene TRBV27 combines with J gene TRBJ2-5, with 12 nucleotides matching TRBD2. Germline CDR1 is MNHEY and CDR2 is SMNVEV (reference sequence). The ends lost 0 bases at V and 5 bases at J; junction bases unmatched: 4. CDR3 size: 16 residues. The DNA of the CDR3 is TGTGCCAGCAGTTTATCCGGACTAGCGGGGCGGGAGACCCAGTACTTC. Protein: CASSLSGLAGRETQYF.

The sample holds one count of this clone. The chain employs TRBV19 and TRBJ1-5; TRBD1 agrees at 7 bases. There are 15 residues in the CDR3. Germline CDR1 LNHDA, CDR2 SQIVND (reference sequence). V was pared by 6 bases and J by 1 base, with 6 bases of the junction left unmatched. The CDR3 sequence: CASRLDRASNQPQHF. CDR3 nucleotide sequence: TGTGCCAGTAGACTCGACAGGGCGAGCAATCAGCCCCAGCATTTT. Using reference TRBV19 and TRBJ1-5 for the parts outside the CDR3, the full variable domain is DGGITQSPKYLFRKEGQNVTLSCEQNLNHDAMYWYRQDPGQGLRLIYYSQIVNDFQKGDIAEGYSVSREKKESFPLTVTSAQKNPTAFYLCASRLDRASNQPQHFGDGTRLSIL.

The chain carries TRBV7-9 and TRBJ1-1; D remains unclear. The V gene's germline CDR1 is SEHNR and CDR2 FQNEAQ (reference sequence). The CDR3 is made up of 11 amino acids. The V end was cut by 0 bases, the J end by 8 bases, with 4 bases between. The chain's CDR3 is CASSLAQEAFF. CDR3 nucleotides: TGTGCCAGCAGCTTAGCACAGGAAGCTTTCTTT.

Here the CDR3 reads CASSSGQRDNEQFF. CDR3 sequence (DNA): TGCGCCAGCAGCTCGGGACAGAGAGACAATGAGCAGTTCTTC. The chain employs TRBV5-1 and TRBJ2-1; 7 nucleotides agree with TRBD1. Germline V gene data show CDR1 as SGHRS and CDR2 as YFSETQ. J gave up 5 bases and V 3 bases, and 5 bases lay outside the gene matches. This CDR3 region has 14 residues. The variable domain in full, completed from reference TRBV5-1 and TRBJ2-1, reads KAGVTQTPRYLIKTRGQQVTLSCSPISGHRSVSWYQQTPGQGLQFLFEYFSETQRNKGNFPGRFSGRQFSNSRSEMNVSTLELGDSALYLCASSSGQRDNEQFFGPGTRLTVL.

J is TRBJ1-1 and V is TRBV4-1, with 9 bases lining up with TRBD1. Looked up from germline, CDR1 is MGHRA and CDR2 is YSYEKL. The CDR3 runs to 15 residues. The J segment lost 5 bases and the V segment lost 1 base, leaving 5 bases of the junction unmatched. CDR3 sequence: CASSQGDRDETEAFF. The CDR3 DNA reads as TGCGCCAGCAGCCAAGGGGACAGGGACGAAACTGAAGCTTTCTTT.

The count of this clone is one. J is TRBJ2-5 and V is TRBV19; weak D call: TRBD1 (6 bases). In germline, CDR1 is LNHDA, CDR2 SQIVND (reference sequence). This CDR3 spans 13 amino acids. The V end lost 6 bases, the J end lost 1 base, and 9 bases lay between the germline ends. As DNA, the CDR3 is TGTGCCAGTAGAACAGGGCTCCAAGAGACCCAGTACTTC. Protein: CASRTGLQETQYF.

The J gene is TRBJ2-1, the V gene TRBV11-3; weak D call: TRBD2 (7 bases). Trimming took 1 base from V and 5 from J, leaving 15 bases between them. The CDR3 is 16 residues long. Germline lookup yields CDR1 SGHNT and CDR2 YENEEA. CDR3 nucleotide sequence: TGTGCCAGCAGCTTAGGAGGGGGGGGGCCCCACAATGAGCAGTTCTTC. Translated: CASSLGGGGPHNEQFF.

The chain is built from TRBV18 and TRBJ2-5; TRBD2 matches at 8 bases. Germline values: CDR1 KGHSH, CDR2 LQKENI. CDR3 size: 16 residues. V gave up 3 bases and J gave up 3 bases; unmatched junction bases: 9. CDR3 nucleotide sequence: TGTGCCAGCTCACCCCTAAGGACTAGCAGTAAAGAGACCCAGTACTTC. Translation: CASSPLRTSSKETQYF.